This passage covers 22 T cell receptor beta chains from one sample sequenced in a study of post-analysis software for immune sequencing data. Unique molecular identifiers were carried by the TCR beta cDNA libraries. TCRdb passed the PCR reads through MiXCR, listing each CDR3 protein once. The profile shows hundreds of thousands of distinct CDR3 sequences, roughly 45% of them singletons. General study results and limits: The five TRBV segments detected at higher frequency in patients than in controls included TRBV5-6, TRBV5-1 and TRBV20-1.

Antigens of these TCRs are unknown. Sequences were obtained from blood. These receptor sequences come from a girl aged 5 to 17 with multiple sclerosis.

The rearrangement links TRBV10-3 to TRBJ2-3, with D perhaps matching TRBD2 (6 bases). This CDR3 is 13 amino acids long. V lost 6 bases and J lost 4, with 11 bases in between. From germline, CDR1 is ENHRY and CDR2 SYGVKD. The DNA for the CDR3 is TGTGCCATCAGCAATACTAGCCCAGATACGCAGTATTTT. The encoded protein is CAISNTSPDTQYF.

In its sample, this clonotype was seen a few times. The genes are TRBV12-3 or TRBV12-4 and TRBJ1-2; 9 bases are a match to TRBD1. After removal of 6 bases from V and 8 bases from J, the junction contained 13 bases not matched to a gene. The CDR3 is 15 residues long. This CDR3 is CASSPTGTGIDGYTF. The CDR3 DNA reads as TGTGCCAGCAGCCCCACCGGGACAGGGATCGACGGCTACACCTTC.

The chain combines TRBV7-2 with TRBJ2-7; 7 bases map to TRBD1. The CDR3 sequence is 14 residues long. V lost 1 base, J lost 3 bases, and 3 bases stayed unmatched. Germline CDR1 is SGHTA and CDR2 is FQGNSA. The CDR3 DNA is TGTGCCAGCAGCTTAGGTAGGGGGCGCTACGAGCAGTACTTC. Amino acids: CASSLGRGRYEQYF.

The chain links TRBV6-1 to TRBJ1-2; no clear D gene. The V end lost 3 bases, the J end lost 8 bases, and 10 bases lay between the germline ends. This CDR3 comprises 12 residues. CDR1 and CDR2 from the germline V gene are MNHNS and SASEGT. Here the CDR3 reads CASSDWELGYTF. CDR3 in DNA: TGTGCCAGCAGTGACTGGGAATTGGGCTACACCTTC.

V gene TRBV29-1 combines with J gene TRBJ2-7; perhaps TRBD1 as D (5 bases). The germline V gene encodes CDR1 SQVTM and CDR2 ANQGSEA. The CDR3 consists of 14 residues. V lost 2 bases and J 4 bases, leaving 15 bases between the germline ends. This CDR3 reads CSVERPGILYEQYF. The CDR3 DNA sequence: TGCAGCGTTGAAAGGCCAGGGATATTATACGAGCAGTACTTC.

The sample holds one count of this clonotype. The V and J genes are TRBV28 and TRBJ2-7; D remains unclear. Germline CDR1 and CDR2: MDHEN and SYDVKM. The CDR3 runs 12 residues. The CDR3 loop reads CATRPATYEQYF. The CDR3 DNA reads TGTGCGACCCGTCCAGCCACCTACGAGCAGTACTTC.

The chain combines TRBV20-1 with TRBJ2-3, with 8 bases matching TRBD2. Germline V gives CDR1 DFQATT, CDR2 SNEGSKA (reference sequence). The CDR3 sequence is 15 residues long. The junction had 6 bases not matched to a gene; V was cut back by 4 bases and J by 0 bases. The CDR3 region has the DNA TGCAGTGCTAACAGCGGGAGCTCCAGCACAGATACGCAGTATTTT. This translates into CSANSGSSSTDTQYF.

This sequence joins TRBV7-2 and TRBJ2-1; a possible D gene is TRBD2 (6 bases). The CDR3 consists of 15 residues. V shed 2 bases and J shed 0 bases, with 8 bases lying between them. Germline assignment: CDR1 SGHTA and CDR2 FQGNSA. This chain's CDR3 is CASSLTGASYNEQFF. As DNA, the CDR3 is TGTGCCAGCAGCTTAACGGGAGCCTCCTACAATGAGCAGTTCTTC. Filled out from reference TRBV7-2 and TRBJ2-1, the complete variable domain reads GAGVSQSPSNKVTEKGKDVELRCDPISGHTALYWYRQSLGQGLEFLIYFQGNSAPDKSGLPSDRFSAERTGGSVSTLTIQRTQQEDSAVYLCASSLTGASYNEQFFGPGTRLTVL.

The rearrangement links TRBV28 to TRBJ2-1, with D possibly being TRBD1 or TRBD2 (5 bases each). This CDR3 contains 15 residues. The V and J ends lost 5 bases and 3 bases respectively, with 14 bases between them. The germline CDR1 and CDR2 sequences are MDHEN and SYDVKM. Written as DNA, the CDR3 is TGTGCCAGCAGTCCCACACCGAGGGGCTACAATGAGCAGTTCTTC. It specifies CASSPTPRGYNEQFF.

The rearrangement uses TRBV3-1 and TRBJ2-2; 8 bases agree with TRBD1. V trimming: 4 bases; J trimming: 2 bases; junction bases outside the gene matches: 6. CDR1 is LGHDT, CDR2 YNNKEL, per germline (reference sequence). CDR3 length: 16 amino acids. CDR3 in DNA: TGTGCCAGCAGCCTAACGGACAGGGCCAACACCGGGGAGCTGTTTTTT. Protein sequence: CASSLTDRANTGELFF.

This clonotype was recorded a few times. The CDR3 DNA follows: TGTGCCACCAGCAGGCAACAAGGGACTAGCGGGACATCATTCTACAATGAGCAGTTCTTC. Amino acid sequence: CATSRQQGTSGTSFYNEQFF. The chain uses TRBV15 and TRBJ2-1, with 13 bases aligning to TRBD2. The junction had 14 bases not matched to a gene; V was cut back by 3 bases and J by 3 bases. The germline V gene encodes CDR1 LNHNV and CDR2 YYDKDF (reference sequence). CDR3 length equals 20 residues.

This chain connects TRBV6-5 to TRBJ2-1, with TRBD2 matching 11 bases. The J segment lost 3 bases and the V segment lost 2 bases, leaving 9 bases of the junction unmatched. Looked up from germline, CDR1 is MNHEY and CDR2 is SVGAGI. This CDR3 comprises 18 residues. As DNA, the CDR3 is TGTGCCAGCAGTTACATTAGCGGGAGGGCCTACTACTACAATGAGCAGTTCTTC. This encodes CASSYISGRAYYYNEQFF.

This clonotype appeared once. The chain is built from TRBV6-2 or TRBV6-3 and TRBJ2-1; no clear D gene. Germline loops: CDR1 MNHEY, CDR2 SVGEGT. CDR3 length: 15 amino acids. Trimming removed 7 bases from V and 0 bases from J, with 13 bases in between. CDR3 DNA: TGTGCCAGCAACGGAGAATGGGGCTCCTACAATGAGCAGTTCTTC. The encoded protein is CASNGEWGSYNEQFF.

This clonotype was seen a few times. The gene calls are TRBV27 and TRBJ2-7, with 10 bases that match TRBD1. The germline CDR1 and CDR2 sequences are MNHEY and SMNVEV (reference sequence). The CDR3 is 14 residues long. The trim removed 10 bases at V and 6 bases at J, leaving 12 bases unmatched. CDR3 DNA: TGTGCCACCAAACCGGGACAGGGGTTCGGCGAGCAGTACTTC. Amino acids: CATKPGQGFGEQYF.

The CDR3 reads CASSQDLGQSHQPQHF. CDR3 nucleotide sequence: TGCGCCAGCAGCCAAGATCTGGGACAGTCTCATCAGCCCCAGCATTTT. This chain uses TRBV4-1 with TRBJ1-5; the match to TRBD1 covers 7 bases. This CDR3 is built from 16 residues. Germline CDR1 MGHRA, CDR2 YSYEKL. V shed 0 bases, J shed 5 bases, and the junction held 7 bases outside the gene matches.

The chain has TRBV7-3 and TRBJ2-7; D is perhaps TRBD2 (7 bases). V was trimmed by 4 bases and J by 4 bases, leaving 17 bases between them. The germline CDR1 and CDR2 sequences are SGHTA and FQGTGA. The CDR3 contains 15 residues. In DNA form, the CDR3 reads TGTGCCAGCAGCTCACTAGGGGGGGAGCCTTACGAGCAGTACTTC. Its translation is CASSSLGGEPYEQYF.

The chain recombines TRBV5-1 with TRBJ2-5; TRBD1 might be the D (6 bases). This CDR3 spans 14 amino acids. V was pared by 0 bases and J by 3 bases, with 9 bases between. Germline CDR1 and CDR2: SGHRS and YFSETQ. The CDR3 bases are TGCGCCAGCAGCTTGGGTGCAGGGGAAGAGACCCAGTACTTC. The encoded protein is CASSLGAGEETQYF.

V usage is TRBV29-1 and J usage is TRBJ2-1; 7 bases are shared with TRBD1. The CDR3 totals 13 residues. In germline, CDR1 is SQVTM, CDR2 ANQGSEA. J gave up 10 bases and V 6 bases, and 12 bases lay outside the gene matches. The CDR3 nucleotides are TGCAGCGTGGCGGTAACAGGGGCCTCGGAGCAGTTCTTC. It is translated as CSVAVTGASEQFF.

With respect to this clonotype: The junction and the germline gene differ at one end; a read error may be behind it. The CDR3 region has the DNA TGTGCCAGCAGGTACTCGAGCGTATACAATGAGCAGTTCTTC. It translates to CASRYSSVYNEQFF. The V and J genes are TRBV6-6 and TRBJ2-1; D is uncertain. Germline values: CDR1 MNHNY, CDR2 SVGAGI (reference sequence). This CDR3 comprises 14 residues.

V gene TRBV27 combines with J gene TRBJ2-1, with D maybe TRBD1 (6 bases). The V and J ends lost 0 bases and 8 bases respectively, with 20 bases between them. The V gene's germline CDR1 is MNHEY and CDR2 SMNVEV (reference sequence). The CDR3 is 17 residues long. The CDR3: CASSLSRGQGTTDEQFF. The CDR3 bases are TGTGCCAGCAGTTTATCGAGGGGACAAGGGACCACAGATGAGCAGTTCTTC.

This chain connects TRBV20-1 to TRBJ1-1, with D possibly being TRBD1 (5 bases). The CDR3 covers 13 residues. Germline-derived CDR1 and CDR2 are DFQATT and SNEGSKA (reference sequence). Trimming left V 6 bases short and J 0 bases short, with 11 bases between. Here the CDR3 reads CSASTAMNTEAFF. The CDR3 nucleotides read TGCAGTGCCTCGACAGCGATGAACACTGAAGCTTTCTTT.

The J gene is TRBJ2-2, the V gene TRBV29-1; 9 bases are a match to TRBD1. CDR3 length: 16 amino acids. V lost 4 bases to trimming and J lost 4 bases; unmatched junction nucleotides: 10. CDR1 and CDR2 from the germline V gene are SQVTM and ANQGSEA. This chain's CDR3 is CSVGGDRGVFTGELFF. DNA of the CDR3: TGCAGCGTTGGTGGCGACAGGGGGGTTTTCACCGGGGAGCTGTTTTTT.